The 5 T cell receptor beta chains below were found in one sample sequenced in a study of T cells in Graves' hyperthyroidism and ophthalmopathy. Amplification of TCR beta CDR3 regions was performed using RNA transcripts as template. A first-round RT-PCR of the TCR CDR3 used the HTBI primer set. TCRdb called the multiplex PCR reads again in MiXCR, with one record for every CDR3 protein. Seen here are about 480,000 distinct CDR3 sequences, approximately 15% observed once, and the top ten hold under 20%. The specimen sequenced was blood. These receptors were collected from a woman between 18 and 29 years old with Graves' hyperthyroidism.

This clonotype came up a few times. The V and J genes are TRBV19 and TRBJ2-5; D tentatively fits TRBD1 or TRBD2 (5 bases each). The V and J ends lost 4 bases and 6 bases respectively, with 15 bases between them. CDR3 length: 14 amino acids. The germline gives CDR1 LNHDA, CDR2 SQIVND (reference sequence). CDR3 sequence (DNA): TGTGCCAGTAGTAGAGTTGGGGGAACCCAGACCCAGTACTTC. Its protein product is CASSRVGGTQTQYF.

This clonotype was observed at least ten times. This sequence joins TRBV7-2 and TRBJ1-2; D might be TRBD1 (5 bases). Trimming shortened V by 3 bases and J by 8 bases, and 10 bases separated the two germline ends. The CDR3 loop spans 12 amino acids. Germline V gives CDR1 SGHTA, CDR2 FQGNSA. In DNA form, the CDR3 reads TGTGCCAGCAGCTTGGGGGAATGGGGCTACACCTTC. Translated: CASSLGEWGYTF. Full variable domain (rest looked up from reference TRBV7-2 and TRBJ1-2): GAGVSQSPSNKVTEKGKDVELRCDPISGHTALYWYRQSLGQGLEFLIYFQGNSAPDKSGLPSDRFSAERTGGSVSTLTIQRTQQEDSAVYLCASSLGEWGYTFGSGTRLTVV.

This clonotype was found a few times. CDR3 coding DNA: TGTGCCACCAGTGATTTTTTCAGCTACACCGGGGAGCTGTTTTTT. It yields the protein CATSDFFSYTGELFF. The V call is TRBV24-1, the J call TRBJ2-2; D is uncertain. The V end was cut by 1 base, the J end by 3 bases, with 8 bases between. Germline assignment: CDR1 KGHDR and CDR2 SFDVKD. CDR3 length: 15 amino acids.

This clonotype has ten or more counts. The genes are TRBV6-1 and TRBJ2-5; 9 bases line up with TRBD1. Trimming cost V 7 bases and J 2 bases; bases outside gene matches: 14. The germline V gene has CDR1 MNHNS and CDR2 SASEGT. The CDR3 runs 17 residues. CDR3 sequence: CASISWAGTGKQETQYF. In DNA form, the CDR3 reads TGTGCCAGCATCTCCTGGGCCGGGACAGGGAAGCAAGAGACCCAGTACTTC.

The chain joins TRBV7-3 to TRBJ1-2; 7 bases align to TRBD1. V lost 2 bases, J lost 6 bases, and 9 bases stayed unmatched. Germline CDR1 SGHTA, CDR2 FQGTGA. The CDR3 has 15 residues. The CDR3 nucleotides read TGTGCCAGCAGCTTACAAGGGACAGTTTTTGATGGCTACACCTTC. Translated: CASSLQGTVFDGYTF.